The clone carrying this T cell receptor (beta chain) was seen a few times. Its specificity is not known. The entry originates in a study of T-cell memory formation after mild COVID-19. Findings of the study overall: Contracting CD4+ clones lay largely in CM and EM, with CD8+ ones residing in EMRA. A second wave expanding day 15 to 37 was CD4+-biased; contracting clones were balanced.

TCRdb reprocessed the 5' RACE reads with MiXCR, giving one entry per CDR3 protein. Among roughly 130,000 distinct CDR3 sequences listed, 5% to 6.5% were seen once. This TCR came from an adult woman who had mild COVID-19 (a few samples of this study predate the infection). Cell type and time point are not known. Sequenced input: PBMCs or a T cell subset sorted from them (not recorded which).

The DNA of the CDR3 is TGCAGTGCTAGAGATTCCAACATTCCCTCGACAGGAGCCCAAGAGACCCAGTACTTC. This encodes CSARDSNIPSTGAQETQYF. The chain links TRBV20-1 to TRBJ2-5, with TRBD1 as a possible D gene (6 bases). The CDR3 sequence is 19 residues long. The germline gives CDR1 DFQATT, CDR2 SNEGSKA (reference sequence). Deletions cut 0 bases from V and 1 base from J, with 24 bases between.